This T cell receptor beta chain originates from a study of PD-1 blockade in classical Hodgkin lymphoma. Every patient experienced relapse after autologous stem cell transplantation, and brentuximab vedotin exposure varied. Clones were sequenced by immunoSEQ multiplex PCR, and TCRdb holds only the in-frame ones, with some missing. The data hold roughly 55,000 clones, with over 70% observed a single time. J was trimmed by 1 base and V by 6 bases; bases with no gene match: 6. Germline CDR1 and CDR2: SGHTA and FQGNSA. The CDR3 covers 14 residues. J is TRBJ2-7 and V is TRBV7-2; 7 bases are shared with TRBD1. The sequence derives from a human donor with classical Hodgkin lymphoma. Here the sequenced sample was peripheral blood mononuclear cells (PBMCs), taken at baseline. The DNA of the CDR3 is TGTGCCAGCAGAAAGACGGGACAGTCCTACGAGCAGTACTTC. Its protein product is CASRKTGQSYEQYF.